A single sample gave rise to the 9 T cell receptor beta chains below, sequenced in a study of T cell responses to AZD1222 COVID-19 vaccine. Method: immunoSEQ multiplex PCR; TCRdb's copy keeps in-frame clones and lacks some. The profile shows over 100,000 clones, approximately 88% of them singletons. The sample in question was peripheral blood, obtained on day 0 of AZD1222 vaccination. The source is an adult in good health.

The gene calls are TRBV28 and TRBJ2-3; 9 positions agree with TRBD1. J lost 0 bases, V lost 4 bases, and 2 bases had no gene match. This CDR3 has 15 residues. Germline CDR1 MDHEN, CDR2 SYDVKM. The CDR3 DNA sequence: TGTGCCAGCAGTTCGACAGGGGGTAGCACAGATACGCAGTATTTT. This gives the protein CASSSTGGSTDTQYF.

V usage is TRBV4-3 and J usage is TRBJ1-3, with a possible D match to TRBD1 (6 bases). This CDR3 has 14 residues. V lost 1 base and J 4 bases, leaving 8 bases between the germline ends. Germline V gene data show CDR1 as LGHNA and CDR2 as YSLEER. CDR3 sequence reads: CASSQAGVGNTIYF. The DNA of the CDR3 is TGCGCCAGCAGCCAAGCAGGGGTGGGAAACACCATATATTTT.

The chain joins TRBV28 to TRBJ2-6; 8 bases map to TRBD1. CDR3 size: 17 residues. Per the germline V gene, CDR1 is MDHEN and CDR2 is SYDVKM. V dropped 3 bases and J dropped 2; count of bases not matched to a gene: 6. CDR3: CASSFAGGWAGANVLTF. CDR3 coding DNA: TGTGCCAGCAGTTTTGCAGGGGGCTGGGCTGGGGCCAACGTCCTGACTTTC.

This chain uses TRBV6-5 with TRBJ1-1; no reliable D call. V lost 0 bases, J lost 4 bases, and 9 bases lay in between. Germline V lookup: CDR1 MNHEY, CDR2 SVGAGI. The CDR3 sequence is 14 residues long. DNA for the CDR3: TGTGCCAGCAGTTACTCGAGGGTAGTCACTGAAGCTTTCTTT. Translating it yields CASSYSRVVTEAFF.

The chain recombines TRBV11-3 with TRBJ2-1, with 7 bases fitting TRBD1. This CDR3 contains 15 residues. CDR1 SGHNT and CDR2 YENEEA come from the germline V gene. Trimming took 1 base from V and 6 from J; bases not matched to a gene: 6. The CDR3, as DNA: TGTGCCAGCAGCTTAGGACAGGGTCGTAGCAATGAGCAGTTCTTC. Encoded protein: CASSLGQGRSNEQFF.

This clone was seen only once. The chain has TRBV21-1 and TRBJ2-7; TRBD1 is taken as the D call from the table, unchecked against the DNA. TRBV21-1 is classified as a pseudogene. CDR3 length equals 16 residues. Here the CDR3 reads CASSKISGTISYEQYF. DNA of the CDR3: TGTGCCAGCAGCAAGATCAGTGGGACAATCTCCTACGAGCAGTACTTC.

The chain combines TRBV4-1 with TRBJ1-3, with D possibly TRBD1 on 6 matching bases. The CDR3 has 17 amino acids. V dropped 0 bases and J dropped 4 bases, with 16 bases sitting between them. Germline V gives CDR1 MGHRA, CDR2 YSYEKL. The CDR3 protein is CASSQDRGAWYGNTIYF. CDR3 nucleotide sequence: TGCGCCAGCAGCCAAGACAGGGGCGCTTGGTACGGAAACACCATATATTTT.

The chain is built from TRBV19 and TRBJ1-2; no clear D gene. The V and J ends lost 8 bases and 4 bases respectively, with 11 bases between them. Germline CDR1 is LNHDA and CDR2 is SQIVND (reference sequence). CDR3 size: 12 residues. The CDR3 spells CASVGPGYGYTF. The CDR3 nucleotides read TGTGCCAGTGTGGGTCCGGGCTATGGCTACACCTTC.

The chain has TRBV7-2 and TRBJ1-2; D remains unclear. The CDR3 has 13 amino acids. Germline V gives CDR1 SGHTA, CDR2 FQGNSA. V lost 6 bases to trimming and J lost 0 bases, with 8 bases between them. CDR3 sequence: CASRLPPNYGYTF. The CDR3 DNA sequence: TGTGCCAGCAGGTTGCCTCCTAACTATGGCTACACCTTC.